These 13 T cell receptor beta chains were sequenced from one sample in a study of T cells after yellow fever vaccination (dated by TCRdb to between 2019 and 2020). The library was generated by 5' RACE. The listed sequencing device is Illumina HiSeq 2500. TCRdb applied fastp at Q25 and MiXCR to the public reads, then kept only in-frame beta chains. When rows share a CDR3 protein, they turn into one entry using the most common DNA and genes. The sample contains hundreds of thousands of distinct CDR3 sequences, roughly a sixth of them found a single time. The ten largest clonotypes hold around 15% of the sample. Read against the paper, the sample's treatment or condition label means: live attenuated yellow fever vaccine strain. The specimen was PBMCs, collected around 5 days after the first yellow fever vaccination. Source of these receptors: a man between 18 and 29 years old who received the YFV17D yellow fever vaccine.

This clonotype was detected once. The rearrangement uses TRBV5-1 and TRBJ2-7; D is possibly TRBD1 (5 bases). The V and J ends lost 0 bases and 3 bases respectively, with 10 bases between them. The CDR3 loop spans 14 amino acids. CDR1 SGHRS and CDR2 YFSETQ come from the germline V gene. CDR3 coding DNA: TGCGCCAGCAGCTTGGAGGGGCGGTTCTACGAGCAGTACTTC. Translated, it gives CASSLEGRFYEQYF.

This clonotype was seen a few times. The gene calls are TRBV24-1 and TRBJ2-2; a weak D match, TRBD1 (6 bases). Trimming removed 4 bases at V and 6 bases at J, with 20 bases between. The CDR3 loop spans 17 amino acids. Germline V gene data show CDR1 as KGHDR and CDR2 as SFDVKD. The CDR3 protein is CATSESQGGVMAGELFF. The CDR3 DNA sequence: TGTGCCACCAGTGAATCACAGGGTGGGGTGATGGCCGGGGAGCTGTTTTTT.

This clonotype was detected ten times or more. The CDR3 here is CASSFGGNTQYF. The CDR3 coding sequence is TGTGCCAGCAGTTTTGGTGGGAATACGCAGTATTTT. V is TRBV12-3 or TRBV12-4 and J is TRBJ2-3; D is unclear. CDR3 length: 12 amino acids. Trimming stripped 3 bases from V and 7 bases from J, with 8 bases between.

V and J are TRBV5-4 and TRBJ2-3; maybe TRBD2 (5 bases). Germline lookup yields CDR1 SGHNT and CDR2 YYREEE (reference sequence). The germline V and J ends were trimmed by 4 bases and 4 bases, with 16 bases remaining between them. The CDR3 is 15 amino acids. In DNA form, the CDR3 reads TGTGCCAGCAGCCCGGACGGAGGCGGGCCAGATACGCAGTATTTT. Its protein is CASSPDGGGPDTQYF. Based on the CDR3 plus reference TRBV5-4 and TRBJ2-3, the full variable domain is ETGVTQSPTHLIKTRGQQVTLRCSSQSGHNTVSWYQQALGQGPQFIFQYYREEENGRGNFPPRFSGLQFPNYSSELNVNALELDDSALYLCASSPDGGGPDTQYFGPGTRLTVL.

This clonotype has a handful of counts. V usage is TRBV19 and J usage is TRBJ2-3; D possibly matches TRBD1 or TRBD2 (5 bases each). The CDR3 contains 15 residues. Germline V lookup: CDR1 LNHDA, CDR2 SQIVND (reference sequence). The ends were cut back, 6 bases at V and 0 bases at J, with 13 bases in the middle. The CDR3 sequence is CASRRGRASTDTQYF. CDR3 bases: TGTGCCAGTAGACGGGGCAGGGCTAGCACAGATACGCAGTATTTT.

The chain employs TRBV24-1 and TRBJ2-2; TRBD2 matches 9 bases. CDR1 is KGHDR and CDR2 is SFDVKD in the germline V gene. The junction had 1 base not matched to a gene; V was cut back by 2 bases and J by 4 bases. This CDR3 has 15 amino acids. The CDR3 sequence is CATSDWTSATGELFF. The DNA of the CDR3 is TGTGCCACCAGTGATTGGACTAGCGCCACCGGGGAGCTGTTTTTT.

The J gene is TRBJ1-1, the V gene TRBV9; D not resolved. Germline CDR1 is SGDLS and CDR2 is YYNGEE. The CDR3 is 11 amino acids. Trimming took off 0 bases at V and 8 bases at J, with 5 bases between the two ends. CDR3 in DNA: TGTGCCAGCAGCGTAGGGGCCGAAGCTTTCTTT. Translating gives CASSVGAEAFF.

V usage is TRBV2 and J usage is TRBJ2-2; 10 bases agree with TRBD1. V was pared by 10 bases and J by 4 bases, with 6 bases of the junction left unmatched. The CDR3 runs 14 residues. The germline V gene has CDR1 SNHLY and CDR2 FYNNEI. Written as DNA, the CDR3 is TGTGCCACTGACAGGGGGCCGGGCACCGGGGAGCTGTTTTTT. This gives the protein CATDRGPGTGELFF.

This rearrangement joins TRBV5-1 to TRBJ1-1; D not certain. Germline values: CDR1 SGHRS, CDR2 YFSETQ. The CDR3 has 15 amino acids. The V gene lost 0 bases and the J gene lost 3 bases, with 12 bases spanning the gap. CDR3 sequence (DNA): TGCGCCAGCAGCTTGGGGTCTCCTGCGTACACTGAAGCTTTCTTT. This sequence encodes CASSLGSPAYTEAFF.

V gene TRBV11-2 combines with J gene TRBJ2-3, with 9 bases matching TRBD2. CDR1 is SGHAT, CDR2 FQNNGV, per germline. The CDR3 runs 16 residues. J lost 3 bases, V lost 1 base, and 5 bases had no gene match. The CDR3 reads CASSLGVAGATDTQYF. For the CDR3, the DNA is TGTGCCAGCAGCTTAGGGGTAGCGGGGGCAACAGATACGCAGTATTTT.

This clonotype was detected a few times. The chain couples TRBV29-1 to TRBJ2-5; D call uncertain. Looked up from germline, CDR1 is SQVTM and CDR2 is ANQGSEA. The CDR3 has 12 residues. V gave up 3 bases and J gave up 7 bases, with 12 bases separating them. Written as DNA, the CDR3 is TGCAGCGTTGAGCGGCCTGCTGGGACCCAGTACTTC. As protein: CSVERPAGTQYF.

This clonotype was seen repeatedly, ten times or more. The V and J genes are TRBV4-2 and TRBJ2-1; D uncertain. CDR1 is LGHNA, CDR2 YNFKEQ, per germline. There are 11 residues in the CDR3. Trimming removed 1 base from V and 10 bases from J, with 5 bases in between. DNA of the CDR3: TGTGCCAGCAGCCAAGCTAGAGAGCAGTTCTTC. Protein sequence: CASSQAREQFF.

The CDR3 DNA reads TGTGCCACCGGGGACTACCTCACAGATACGCAGTATTTT. Protein product: CATGDYLTDTQYF. V and J are TRBV12-3 or TRBV12-4 and TRBJ2-3; 7 nucleotides align to TRBD2. The J segment lost 2 bases and the V segment lost 10 bases, leaving 6 bases of the junction unmatched. CDR3 length: 13 residues.